Sequencing of this TCR beta chain was carried out in a study of T cells in Graves' hyperthyroidism and ophthalmopathy. RNA transcripts yielded amplified TCR beta CDR3 regions. The TCR CDR3 first-round RT-PCR relied on the HTBI primer set. TCRdb re-derived calls from the multiplex PCR reads in MiXCR, one entry per CDR3 protein. The sample lists around 400,000 distinct CDR3 sequences, over 10% seen once, with around 9.2% in the top ten. The sample holds many counts of this clonotype. Trimming pared 3 bases from V and 0 bases from J, leaving 12 bases between. The CDR3 is made up of 16 amino acids. Germline CDR1 is MNHNS and CDR2 is SASEGT.

The sample consisted of blood. The rearrangement links TRBV6-1 to TRBJ1-5, with D possibly matching TRBD1 (6 bases). The sequence was obtained from a woman younger than 30 with Graves' hyperthyroidism. As DNA, the CDR3 is TGTGCCAGCAGTGAGGGGGGCTCGCATAGCAATCAGCCCCAGCATTTT. Protein product: CASSEGGSHSNQPQHF.